The subject of this entry is one T cell receptor (beta chain). Its antigen is currently not known. No per-base quality is available; no much larger clone lies one base away. These data are taken from a study of blood T cell repertoires in COVID-19 (dated by TCRdb to about 2020). Regarding the complete study: Samples from collaborators originated in the United States, Italy and Spain and spanned both the acute and convalescent phases of COVID-19. The material from the prospective study consisted of cDNA or gDNA derived from T cells, B-cell-depleted T cells, or PBMCs. Deeply sampled blood TCRbeta repertoires from subjects exposed to, actively infected with, or recovered from COVID-19 were included in the dataset. The repertoires were made available in a free public database intended to serve as a resource for research on the immune response to SARS-CoV-2. The samples were drawn from the first 160 participants of the ongoing ImmuneRACE study and from 950 to 1,500 subjects provided by 6 global collaborators. Sample metadata almost always included a de-identified subject ID, COVID-19 status, age in years and sex. Where available, HLA class I and class II types were obtained from metadata supplied by the sample provider rather than from assay-based typing. General conclusions and limits of the study: The amount of clinical and demographic metadata varied by source and participant and was provided uncurated.

Whole blood was collected in K2EDTA tubes by collaborating institutions according to the institutions' own protocols. For TCRbeta analysis, collaborators shipped samples in one of three forms: frozen whole blood, isolated PBMCs, or DNA extracted from either of those sample types. The immunoSEQ Assay, a bias-controlled multiplex PCR, was used to amplify TCRbeta CDR3 regions from genomic DNA. The study's own analysis went as follows. The number of nucleated cells in each sample was estimated from the amplification of reference gene primers within the assay. To quantify the absolute abundance of each unique TCRbeta CDR3 rearrangement, sequence reads were collapsed and filtered. For each sample, productive Simpson clonality was calculated as the square root of Simpson's diversity index across productive rearrangements. Not all clones reach the TCRdb copy of this immuneACCESS table, which keeps in-frame sequences only. Checked studies attribute under half of the gap to unresolved V genes and leave the rest unexplained. The V and J calls and the clone size are those of that table, but D and trimming were determined from the DNA. The table for this sample lists under 45,000 clones; around nine tenths of them were counted only once. In total, the top ten clones hold roughly 13% of the sample.

The germline V gene supplies CDR1 MRHNA and CDR2 SNTAGT. The CDR3 sequence holds 13 residues, the cysteine and phenylalanine included. Just the 39-base CDR3 DNA is kept, in frame starting at base 1. Germline trimming amounts to 5 bases on V and 4 bases on J, with 3 as the count of junction bases outside the gene matches. The chain employs TRBV6-4 and TRBJ1-2; 8 junctional bases match TRBD1. The source of this sequence is a man aged 55 to 69 with active COVID-19. The sequenced sample was peripheral blood. DNA sequence: TGTGCCAGCAGTCCCGACAGGGGCTATGGCTACACCTTC. Translated, it reads CASSPDRGYGYTF.